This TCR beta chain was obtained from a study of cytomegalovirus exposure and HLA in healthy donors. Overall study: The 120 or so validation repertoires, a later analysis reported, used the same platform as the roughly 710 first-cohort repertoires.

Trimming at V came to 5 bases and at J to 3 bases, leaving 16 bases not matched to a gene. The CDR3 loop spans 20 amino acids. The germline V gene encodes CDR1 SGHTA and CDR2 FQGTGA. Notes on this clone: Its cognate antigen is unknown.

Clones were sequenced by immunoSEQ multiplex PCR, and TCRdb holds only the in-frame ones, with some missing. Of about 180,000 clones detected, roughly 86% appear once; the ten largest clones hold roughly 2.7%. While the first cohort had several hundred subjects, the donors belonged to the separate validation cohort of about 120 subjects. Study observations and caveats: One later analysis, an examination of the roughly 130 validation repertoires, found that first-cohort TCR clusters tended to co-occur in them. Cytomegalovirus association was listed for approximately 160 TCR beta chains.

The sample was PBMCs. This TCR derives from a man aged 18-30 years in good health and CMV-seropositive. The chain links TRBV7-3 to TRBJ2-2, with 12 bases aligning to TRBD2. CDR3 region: CASSRRVTSGGPGDTGELFF. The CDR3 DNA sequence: TGTGCCAGCAGCCGAAGGGTCACTAGCGGGGGGCCCGGGGACACCGGGGAGCTGTTTTTT.